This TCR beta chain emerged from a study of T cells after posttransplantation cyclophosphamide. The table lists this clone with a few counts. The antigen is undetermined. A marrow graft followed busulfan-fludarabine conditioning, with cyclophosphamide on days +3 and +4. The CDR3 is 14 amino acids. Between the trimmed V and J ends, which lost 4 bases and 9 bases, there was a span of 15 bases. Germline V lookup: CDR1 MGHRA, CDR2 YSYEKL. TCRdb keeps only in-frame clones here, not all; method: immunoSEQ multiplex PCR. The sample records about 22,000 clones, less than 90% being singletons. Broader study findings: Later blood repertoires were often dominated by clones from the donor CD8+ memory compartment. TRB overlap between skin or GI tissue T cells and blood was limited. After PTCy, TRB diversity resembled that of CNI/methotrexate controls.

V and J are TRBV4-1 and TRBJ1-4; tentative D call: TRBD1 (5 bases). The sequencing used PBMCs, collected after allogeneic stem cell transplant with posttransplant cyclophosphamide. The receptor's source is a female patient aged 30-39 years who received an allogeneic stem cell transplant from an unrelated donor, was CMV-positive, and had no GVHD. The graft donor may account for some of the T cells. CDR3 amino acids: CASSLQEEGKKLFF. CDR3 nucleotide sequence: TGCGCCAGCAGCCTACAGGAAGAAGGCAAAAAACTGTTTTTT.